This T cell receptor (beta chain) is drawn from a study of neoadjuvant anti-PD-1 for oral cavity cancer. In regard to this clone: Its antigen remains unidentified.

Repertoires were generated with immunoSEQ multiplex PCR, while TCRdb's copy carries only in-frame clones and drops some. The sample yields 15,000 to 20,000 clones, over 65% seen once. Trimming took off 3 bases at V and 3 bases at J, with 7 bases between the two ends. This CDR3 region has 13 residues. Germline CDR1 SGHAT, CDR2 FQNNGV. Findings and caveats of the study: Post-nivolumab, blood T cell clonality was significantly elevated in non-responders.

The receptor was isolated from a person between 35 and 79 years old with oral cavity squamous cell carcinoma. Sequenced material: PBMCs, taken before nivolumab (anti-PD-1) treatment. The V gene is TRBV11-2, the J gene TRBJ2-3, with TRBD2 as a possible D gene (5 bases). As DNA, the CDR3 is TGTGCCAGCAGCTTCACTAGAACAGATACGCAGTATTTT. Amino acid sequence: CASSFTRTDTQYF.